Listed below are T cell receptor beta chains from one sample, sequenced in a study of T-cell reconstitution after alpha-beta-depleted transplantation in children. In TCRdb, the PCR reads were re-called with MiXCR into one record per CDR3 protein. Of 90,000 to 100,000 distinct CDR3 sequences detected, under 25% appear once; the ten largest clones hold over 20%. The material was PBMCs, obtained before TCRalphabeta/CD19-depleted stem cell transplant. The receptors stem from a boy younger than 10 with acute lymphoblastic leukemia, due to receive a stem cell transplant. Both conserved end residues are part of each CDR3. A D gene is named only where the DNA matches it firmly. The size of a clone is reported for some rows only, either as once, few or many, or as a class for expanded clones.

abundance	v_gene	j_gene	d_gene	CDR3aa	CDR3nt
NA	TRBV6-2/TRBV6-3	TRBJ1-5	NA	CASSTGSSPQHF	TGTGCCAGCAGTACCGGGTCCTCCCCCCAGCATTTT
few	TRBV5-5	TRBJ2-2	TRBD2	CASSSGLVPNTGELFF	TGTGCCAGCAGCTCCGGACTAGTACCGAACACCGGGGAGCTGTTTTTT
few	TRBV7-9	TRBJ1-1	TRBD1	CASSEGAPTEAFF	TGTGCCAGCAGCGAGGGGGCCCCAACTGAAGCTTTCTTT
NA	TRBV5-1	TRBJ2-5	TRBD2	CASSARLAGGQETQYF	TGCGCCAGCAGCGCCCGACTAGCGGGAGGGCAAGAGACCCAGTACTTC
NA	TRBV20-1	TRBJ1-2	NA	CSARDLDTWDGYTF	TGCAGTGCTAGAGATTTGGACACTTGGGATGGCTACACCTTC
few	TRBV21-1	TRBJ2-5	NA	CASRHRNLGGRQETQYF	TGTGCCAGCAGGCACAGGAACTTAGGGGGGCGCCAGGAGACCCAGTACTTC
few	TRBV10-1	TRBJ2-3	NA	CASSEWGRTDTQYF	TGCGCCAGCAGTGAGTGGGGGCGTACAGATACGCAGTATTTT
few	TRBV9	TRBJ2-1	TRBD2	CASSGGLGNEQFF	TGTGCCAGCAGCGGGGGACTAGGGAATGAGCAGTTCTTC
NA	TRBV20-1	TRBJ2-3	NA	CSAEPGSITDTQYF	TGCAGTGCTGAACCCGGGAGTATCACAGATACGCAGTATTTT
few	TRBV5-1	TRBJ2-5	NA	CASSPRGGGVQETQYF	TGCGCCAGCAGCCCGCGGGGCGGAGGGGTACAAGAGACCCAGTACTTC
NA	TRBV5-1	TRBJ2-3	NA	CASSYAYPFTDTQYF	TGCGCCAGCTCCTACGCGTATCCTTTCACAGATACGCAGTATTTT
many	TRBV6-4	TRBJ1-1	NA	CASSDSDNTEAFF	TGTGCCAGCAGTGACTCGGACAACACTGAAGCTTTCTTT
few	TRBV24-1	TRBJ1-5	NA	CATSSGDSNQPQHF	TGTGCCACCAGTAGCGGGGACAGCAATCAGCCCCAGCATTTT
NA	TRBV12-3/TRBV12-4	TRBJ2-5	NA	CARTLATETQYF	TGTGCCAGGACACTTGCAACAGAGACCCAGTACTTC
few	TRBV20-1	TRBJ2-5	TRBD1	CSAGQGVAETQYF	TGCAGTGCGGGACAGGGGGTCGCGGAGACCCAGTACTTC
few	TRBV20-1	TRBJ1-5	NA	CSASGASWGDSNQPQHF	TGCAGTGCTAGTGGGGCGAGTTGGGGGGATAGCAATCAGCCCCAGCATTTT
NA	TRBV3-1	TRBJ2-6	NA	CATRNNMGLHSGANVLTF	TGTGCCACCAGAAACAATATGGGACTCCACTCTGGGGCCAACGTCCTGACTTTC
few	TRBV11-2	TRBJ2-7	TRBD2	CASSLELAEGYEQYF	TGTGCCAGCAGCTTAGAACTAGCGGAGGGCTACGAGCAGTACTTC
NA	TRBV7-2	TRBJ2-7	NA	CASNPLPTGEGEQYF	TGTGCCAGCAACCCTCTCCCAACGGGAGAAGGTGAGCAGTACTTC
NA	TRBV29-1	TRBJ2-1	NA	CSVESGAIYNEQFF	TGCAGCGTTGAAAGCGGAGCCATCTACAATGAGCAGTTCTTC
NA	TRBV7-9	TRBJ2-7	TRBD2	CASSLTTSGGEQYF	TGTGCCAGCAGCTTAACGACTAGCGGAGGCGAGCAGTACTTC
once	TRBV20-1	TRBJ2-3	NA	CSANFGGNPDTQYF	TGCAGCGCAAACTTTGGGGGTAACCCAGATACGCAGTATTTT
NA	TRBV27	TRBJ1-1	NA	CASSPGRSGHAEAFF	TGTGCCAGCAGTCCGGGACGGTCTGGGCACGCTGAAGCTTTCTTT
NA	TRBV6-1	TRBJ2-3	TRBD2	CASRQTTSSTDTQYF	TGTGCCAGCAGGCAGACGACTAGCTCCACAGATACGCAGTATTTT
NA	TRBV18	TRBJ1-1	TRBD1	CASTGTGGYTEAFF	TGTGCCAGCACGGGGACAGGGGGCTACACTGAAGCTTTCTTT
NA	TRBV10-2	TRBJ2-7	NA	CASSQPAGMTGRTYEQYF	TGCGCCAGCAGCCAACCCGCAGGTATGACAGGCAGAACCTACGAGCAGTACTTC
NA	TRBV5-1	TRBJ1-2	NA	CASSPEKPYYGYTF	TGCGCCAGCAGCCCCGAGAAACCCTACTATGGCTACACCTTC
large	TRBV27	TRBJ2-1	TRBD2	CASSGLAEGLNEQFF	TGTGCCAGCAGTGGACTAGCGGAGGGGCTAAATGAGCAGTTCTTC
NA	TRBV5-1	TRBJ2-1	NA	CASSLKEHLTNNEQFF	TGCGCCAGCAGCTTAAAGGAACACCTGACTAACAATGAGCAGTTCTTC
few	TRBV9	TRBJ2-7	TRBD1	CASSVGSRGSPYEQYF	TGTGCCAGCAGCGTAGGCTCCAGGGGGTCACCCTACGAGCAGTACTTC
few	TRBV5-1	TRBJ2-3	NA	CASSLAGLRDTQYF	TGCGCCAGCAGCTTGGCCGGGCTACGGGATACGCAGTATTTT
NA	TRBV12-3/TRBV12-4	TRBJ2-7	TRBD1	CASRGQGSFSYEQYF	TGTGCCAGCAGGGGACAGGGAAGTTTCTCCTACGAGCAGTACTTC
NA	TRBV4-2	TRBJ1-1	TRBD1	CASSQEITGANTEAFF	TGTGCCAGCAGCCAAGAGATTACAGGGGCGAACACTGAAGCTTTCTTT
NA	TRBV10-3	TRBJ2-5	TRBD2	CAISASGRAAETQYF	TGTGCCATCAGCGCGAGCGGGAGGGCCGCAGAGACCCAGTACTTC
few	TRBV11-2	TRBJ2-3	TRBD2	CASSLRLAGLTDTQYF	TGTGCCAGCAGCTTAAGACTAGCGGGTCTGACAGATACGCAGTATTTT
few	TRBV20-1	TRBJ1-2	NA	CSASVRGAAYGYTF	TGCAGTGCTAGCGTCCGGGGGGCCGCCTATGGCTACACCTTC
NA	TRBV12-3/TRBV12-4	TRBJ2-2	TRBD2	CASSSTSGGYTGELFF	TGTGCCAGCAGTTCTACTAGCGGAGGGTACACCGGGGAGCTGTTTTTT
NA	TRBV4-3	TRBJ2-7	TRBD1	CASSPGQASYEQYF	TGCGCCAGCAGCCCTGGACAGGCCTCCTACGAGCAGTACTTC
few	TRBV7-2	TRBJ2-1	TRBD2	CASSSTSGIMNEQFF	TGTGCCAGCAGCTCGACTAGCGGGATAATGAATGAGCAGTTCTTC
NA	TRBV3-1	TRBJ2-7	TRBD1	CASSRPGQGFSYEQYF	TGTGCCAGCAGCCGCCCGGGACAGGGGTTTTCCTACGAGCAGTACTTC
NA	TRBV18	TRBJ2-7	NA	CASSLGTGRSGNF	TGTGCCAGCTCACTAGGGACGGGACGGTCGGGGAACTTC
few	TRBV7-2	TRBJ2-1	NA	CASSSSLSVTPGF	TGTGCCAGCAGCTCTAGTCTTTCCGTAACGCCGGGCTTC
NA	TRBV7-2	TRBJ2-5	NA	CASSLTQGTETQYF	TGTGCCAGCAGTCTCACACAGGGTACAGAGACCCAGTACTTC
NA	TRBV5-1	TRBJ2-3	NA	CACSNRRGPDTQYF	TGCGCCTGCAGCAATCGGAGGGGCCCAGATACGCAGTATTTT
few	TRBV4-1	TRBJ2-5	NA	CASSPGPRIRAETQYF	TGCGCCAGCAGCCCCGGACCGCGGATTCGGGCGGAGACCCAGTACTTC
few	TRBV5-1	TRBJ2-7	TRBD2	CASKAGANYEQYF	TGCGCCAGTAAAGCGGGAGCTAACTACGAGCAGTACTTC
many	TRBV7-2	TRBJ2-1	NA	CASSPGPSGEQFF	TGTGCCAGCAGCCCGGGACCCTCGGGTGAGCAGTTCTTC
NA	TRBV28	TRBJ2-6	NA	CASSLHDSGANVLTF	TGTGCCAGCAGTTTACATGACTCTGGGGCCAACGTCCTGACTTTC
NA	TRBV10-3	TRBJ2-7	TRBD1	CAISGRTGGMGEQYF	TGTGCCATCAGTGGCAGGACAGGGGGTATGGGCGAGCAGTACTTC
NA	TRBV11-2	TRBJ2-3	TRBD2	CASSEGLAESTDTQYF	TGTGCCAGCAGCGAAGGACTAGCGGAGAGCACAGATACGCAGTATTTT
NA	TRBV29-1	TRBJ2-2	NA	CSVAPTSGELFF	TGCAGCGTTGCGCCTACCTCCGGGGAGCTGTTTTTT
NA	TRBV6-2/TRBV6-3	TRBJ1-1	TRBD1	CASSLQGAWTEAFF	TGTGCCAGCAGCCTCCAGGGGGCCTGGACTGAAGCTTTCTTT
many	TRBV10-3	TRBJ2-6	NA	CAIRESSGANVLTF	TGTGCCATCAGAGAATCCTCTGGGGCCAACGTCCTGACTTTC
few	TRBV5-6	TRBJ1-2	NA	CASSLAGWNYGYTF	TGTGCCAGCAGCTTGGCGGGGTGGAACTATGGCTACACCTTC
NA	TRBV7-2	TRBJ2-7	NA	CASSLGRLTREQYF	TGTGCCAGCAGCTTAGGTCGGTTAACGAGGGAGCAGTACTTC
NA	TRBV4-1	TRBJ2-4	NA	CASSQVLEWAKNIQYF	TGCGCCAGCAGCCAAGTCCTGGAATGGGCCAAAAACATTCAGTACTTC
NA	TRBV6-2/TRBV6-3	TRBJ2-4	NA	CASSYSGSIQYF	TGTGCCAGCAGTTACTCGGGCAGTATTCAGTACTTC